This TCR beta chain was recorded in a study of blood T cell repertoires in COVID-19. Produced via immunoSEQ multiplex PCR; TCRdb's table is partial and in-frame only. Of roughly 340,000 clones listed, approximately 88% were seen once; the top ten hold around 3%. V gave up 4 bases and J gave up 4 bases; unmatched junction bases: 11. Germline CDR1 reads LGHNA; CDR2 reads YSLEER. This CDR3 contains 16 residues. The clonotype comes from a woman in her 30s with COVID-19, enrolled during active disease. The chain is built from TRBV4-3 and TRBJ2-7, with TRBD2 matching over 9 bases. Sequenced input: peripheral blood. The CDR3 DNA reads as TGCGCCAGCAGCCCGAGGGGCGGGGGGGCGTGGTACGAGCAGTACTTC. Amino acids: CASSPRGGGAWYEQYF.